This T cell receptor (beta chain) comes out of a study of T and B cells in COVID-19 patients. About the study: Comorbidities linked to unfavorable COVID-19 outcome were present in about 90% of the roughly 20 active-infection patients.

Multiplex PCR with BIOMED2 TRB-A/B primer pools amplified TRB rearrangements. MiXCR, run by TCRdb on the multiplex PCR reads, gives a single entry per CDR3 protein. The sample lists roughly 18,000 distinct CDR3 sequences, 25% to 30% occurring once. The CDR3 has 12 residues. CDR1 is SGHNT and CDR2 is YYREEE in the germline V gene (reference sequence). Unmatched junction bases numbered 3, after V lost 7 bases and J lost 4 bases. Worth noting for this clonotype: Its antigen is not identified.

Study-wide findings and caveats: At recovery TRB diversity and richness exceeded healthy donors, after highly clonal active COVID-19 repertoires. In COVID-19 patients, T cell receptor beta variable and joining gene use was reportedly strongly skewed.

From blood, about 250-550 ng of genomic DNA served as TRB template. This chain connects TRBV5-4 to TRBJ1-2, with TRBD1 identical over 8 bases. Sequenced sample: blood. This receptor was identified in a human donor who had recovered from COVID-19. Written as DNA, the CDR3 is TGTGCCAGCGGGGACAGGCCCTATGGCTACACCTTC. Translating it yields CASGDRPYGYTF.